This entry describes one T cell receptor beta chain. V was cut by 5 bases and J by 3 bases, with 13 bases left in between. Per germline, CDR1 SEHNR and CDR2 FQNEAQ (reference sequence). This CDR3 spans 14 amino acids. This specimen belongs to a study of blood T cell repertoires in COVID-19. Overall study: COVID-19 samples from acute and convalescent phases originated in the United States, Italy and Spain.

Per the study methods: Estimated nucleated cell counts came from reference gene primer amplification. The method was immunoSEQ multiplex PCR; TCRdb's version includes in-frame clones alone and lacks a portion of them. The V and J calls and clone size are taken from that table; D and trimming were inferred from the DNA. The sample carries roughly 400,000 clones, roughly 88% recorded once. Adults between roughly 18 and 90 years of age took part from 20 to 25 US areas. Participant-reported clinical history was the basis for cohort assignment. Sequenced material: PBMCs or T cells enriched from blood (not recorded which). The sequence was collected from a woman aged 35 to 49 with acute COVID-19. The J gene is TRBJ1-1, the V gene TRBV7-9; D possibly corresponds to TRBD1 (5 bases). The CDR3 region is CASSPGWGDTEAFF. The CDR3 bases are TGTGCCAGCAGCCCGGGATGGGGGGACACTGAAGCTTTCTTT.